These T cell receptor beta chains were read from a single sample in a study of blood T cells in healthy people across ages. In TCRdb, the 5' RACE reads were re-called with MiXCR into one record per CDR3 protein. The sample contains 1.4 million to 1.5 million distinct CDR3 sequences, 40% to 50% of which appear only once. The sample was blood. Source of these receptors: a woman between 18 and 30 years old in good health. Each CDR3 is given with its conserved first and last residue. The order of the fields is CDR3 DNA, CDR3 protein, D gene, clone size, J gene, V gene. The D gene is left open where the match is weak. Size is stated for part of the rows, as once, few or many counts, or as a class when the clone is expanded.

TGTGCCAGCAGCGAGCTAACCAACTATGGCTACACCTTC CASSELTNYGYTF NA NA TRBJ1-2 TRBV6-5
TGTGCCAGCAGCCAAATGACTAGCGGGAGCTCGGAGACCCAGTACTTC CASSQMTSGSSETQYF TRBD2 NA TRBJ2-5 TRBV3-1
TGTACCATCAGTGAACGACGGGGGATTGAGGAGACCCAGTACTTC CTISERRGIEETQYF NA NA TRBJ2-5 TRBV10-3
TGCAGTGCTAGAGTCAGCTTATCCTACGAGCAGTACTTC CSARVSLSYEQYF NA many TRBJ2-7 TRBV20-1
TGTGCCAGCAGCGTAGGGCTAATAAGCACAGATACGCAGTATTTT CASSVGLISTDTQYF NA few TRBJ2-3 TRBV9
TGCAGTGCTAGAGATCGGGCGGTACTAGGGAATTACGAGCAGTACTTC CSARDRAVLGNYEQYF NA NA TRBJ2-7 TRBV20-1
TGTGCCAGCACCCCGGGGAGGGCCTATGGCTACACCTTC CASTPGRAYGYTF NA NA TRBJ1-2 TRBV2
TGTGCCAGCACCCACGGGACTAGCGAATGGTGGGGCACAGATACGCAGTATTTT CASTHGTSEWWGTDTQYF TRBD2 NA TRBJ2-3 TRBV6-1
TGTGCCAGCAGTGACGGACAGGCGAGCTCCTATAATTCACCCCTCCACTTT CASSDGQASSYNSPLHF TRBD1 NA TRBJ1-6 TRBV6-2/TRBV6-3
TGTGCCAGCAGATACTCGGGACAAACCACAGATACGCAGTATTTT CASRYSGQTTDTQYF NA NA TRBJ2-3 TRBV27
TGTGCCAGCAGTGAAGGCACTAGCGAAAATACAGATACGCAGTATTTT CASSEGTSENTDTQYF TRBD2 NA TRBJ2-3 TRBV25-1
TGTGCCAGCAGGCATACTAGCGGGAGCGGCAATGAGCAGTTCTTC CASRHTSGSGNEQFF TRBD2 NA TRBJ2-1 TRBV7-9
TGTGCCAGCTCACCTCATTACAGGGCTAGTGGAGATACGCAGTATTTT CASSPHYRASGDTQYF NA NA TRBJ2-3 TRBV18
TGTGCCAGCAGCCGGACGGTTAGCTCCTACAATAAGCAGTTCTTC CASSRTVSSYNKQFF NA NA TRBJ2-1 TRBV3-1
TGCAGTGCTAGAGATCGGGGACTTCATTCGTTCAATGAGCAGTTCTTC CSARDRGLHSFNEQFF NA few TRBJ2-1 TRBV20-1
TGTGCCAGCATCAGGGGTTATGAAAAACTGTTTTTT CASIRGYEKLFF NA NA TRBJ1-4 TRBV2
TGCAGTGCCCCCCCGTCGGGACTAGCGGTCAGGGGTGAGCAGTTCTTC CSAPPSGLAVRGEQFF TRBD2 few TRBJ2-1 TRBV20-1
TGCAGTGCTAGAGATCCCGGCGGGGGGGCTTTCTACGAGCAGTACTTC CSARDPGGGAFYEQYF TRBD2 NA TRBJ2-7 TRBV20-1
TGTGCCAGCAGCCAAGATCCCCTGTTTCGGGGGGGGCTCTTTGGGGCCAACGTCCTGACTTTC CASSQDPLFRGGLFGANVLTF TRBD2 NA TRBJ2-6 TRBV3-1
TGCAGTGCTGGTGATGGACTCTACAATGAGCAGTTCTTC CSAGDGLYNEQFF NA few TRBJ2-1 TRBV20-1
TGCAGTGCTCCCCGGCCAGCCTACCAGGGAGAGACCCAGTACTTC CSAPRPAYQGETQYF NA NA TRBJ2-5 TRBV20-1
TGTGCCAGCAGCCAATCCAGCGGGGGCTACAATGAGCAGTTCTTC CASSQSSGGYNEQFF TRBD2 NA TRBJ2-1 TRBV3-1
TGTGCCAGCATGAGGGTTCTGGTCTACGAGCAGTACTTC CASMRVLVYEQYF NA NA TRBJ2-7 TRBV28
TGTGCCAGCAGATTACCAGCCGGGACTAGCGGGGGGGCCCAAGAGACCCGGTACTTC CASRLPAGTSGGAQETRYF TRBD2 NA TRBJ2-5 TRBV28
TGTGCCAGCAGCCGGGGGGATGGGACAGCCTACAATGAGCAGTACTTC CASSRGDGTAYNEQYF NA NA TRBJ2-7 TRBV3-1
TGTGCCAGCGCCCAAGCTAGCACAGATACGCAGTATTTT CASAQASTDTQYF NA few TRBJ2-3 TRBV6-6
TGTGCCAGCAGTTCGGACAACTACAATGAGCAGTTCTTC CASSSDNYNEQFF NA NA TRBJ2-1 TRBV12-3/TRBV12-4
TGTGCCAGCAGCCAAACTCCGGGACAGGGGTACGGTGGCTACACCTTC CASSQTPGQGYGGYTF TRBD1 NA TRBJ1-2 TRBV4-2
TGTTACAAGAGGGGACCTTACTACGAGCAGTACTTC CYKRGPYYEQYF NA few TRBJ2-7 TRBV5-1
TGTGCCAGCAGTTACATTGCAGAGACCCAGTACTTC CASSYIAETQYF NA few TRBJ2-5 TRBV6-6
TGTGCCAGCAGTTACGTTGTTCAGGCCGTAGGGGATACGCAGTATTTT CASSYVVQAVGDTQYF NA few TRBJ2-3 TRBV6-2/TRBV6-3
TGTGCCAGCCCGGGGGGGGGCACTGAAGCTTTCTTT CASPGGGTEAFF NA NA TRBJ1-1 TRBV28
TGTGCCAGCAGGCCAGAGTTCGGACAGAGATATGGCTACACCTTC CASRPEFGQRYGYTF NA NA TRBJ1-2 TRBV6-5
TGTGCCAGCAGCCCGTCCCAAGCTAGCACAGATACGCAGTATTTT CASSPSQASTDTQYF NA NA TRBJ2-3 TRBV6-6
TGCAGTGCTACGACTAGCGGGGGACGGTGGGAGCAGTACTTC CSATTSGGRWEQYF TRBD2 many TRBJ2-7 TRBV20-1
TGTGCCAGCAGCTTAGCGGCCACCTACACTCAAGAGACCCAGTACTTC CASSLAATYTQETQYF NA few TRBJ2-5 TRBV11-1
TGTGCCAGTAGCCCGACTGGCGGGGGCTCCTACAATGAGCAGTTCTTC CASSPTGGGSYNEQFF TRBD2 NA TRBJ2-1 TRBV19
TGTGCCAGCAGTGACGAAGGCCCAACCCTGGGAGATACGCAGTATTTT CASSDEGPTLGDTQYF NA few TRBJ2-3 TRBV2
TGCAGTGCTCTGACTAGTAGGTCCCAAGAGACCCAGTACTTC CSALTSRSQETQYF NA NA TRBJ2-5 TRBV20-1
TGCAGCGCCCGGTCGGTTAGCTCTGGAAACACCATATATTTT CSARSVSSGNTIYF NA NA TRBJ1-3 TRBV29-1
TGCGCCAGCAGCCTGATTGGACAGGGCTCTGAGACCCAGTACTTC CASSLIGQGSETQYF TRBD1 NA TRBJ2-5 TRBV4-1